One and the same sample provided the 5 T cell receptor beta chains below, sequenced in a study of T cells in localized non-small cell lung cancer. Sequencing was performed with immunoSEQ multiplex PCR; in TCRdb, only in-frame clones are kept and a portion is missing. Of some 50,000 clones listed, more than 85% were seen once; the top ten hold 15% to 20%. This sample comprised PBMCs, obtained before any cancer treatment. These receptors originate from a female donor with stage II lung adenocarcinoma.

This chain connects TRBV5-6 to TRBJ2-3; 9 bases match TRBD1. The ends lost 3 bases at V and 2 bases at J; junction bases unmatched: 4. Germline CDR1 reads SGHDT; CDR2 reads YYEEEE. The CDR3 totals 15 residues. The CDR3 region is CASSSGQGNTDTQYF. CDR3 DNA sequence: TGTGCCAGCAGCTCTGGACAGGGGAACACAGATACGCAGTATTTT.

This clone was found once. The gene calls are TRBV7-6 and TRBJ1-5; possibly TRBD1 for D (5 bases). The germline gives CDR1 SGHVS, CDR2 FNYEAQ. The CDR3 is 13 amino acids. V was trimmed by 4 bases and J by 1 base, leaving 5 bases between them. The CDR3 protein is CASSWGSNQPQHF. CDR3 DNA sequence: TGTGCCAGCAGCTGGGGGAGCAATCAGCCCCAGCATTTT.

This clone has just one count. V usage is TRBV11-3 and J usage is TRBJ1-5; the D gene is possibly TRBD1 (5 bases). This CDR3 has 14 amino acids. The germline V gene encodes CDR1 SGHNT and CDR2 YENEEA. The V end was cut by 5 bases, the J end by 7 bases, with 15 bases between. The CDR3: CASSISRGGQPQHF. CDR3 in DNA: TGTGCCAGCAGCATCAGTAGGGGCGGACAGCCCCAGCATTTT.

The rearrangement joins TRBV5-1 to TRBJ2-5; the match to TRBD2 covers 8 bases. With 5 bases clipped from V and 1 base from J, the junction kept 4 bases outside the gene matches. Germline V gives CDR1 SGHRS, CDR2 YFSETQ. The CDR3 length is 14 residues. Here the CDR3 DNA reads TGCGCCAGCAGAGCCCGGGGGGGCCAAGAGACCCAGTACTTC. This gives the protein CASRARGGQETQYF.

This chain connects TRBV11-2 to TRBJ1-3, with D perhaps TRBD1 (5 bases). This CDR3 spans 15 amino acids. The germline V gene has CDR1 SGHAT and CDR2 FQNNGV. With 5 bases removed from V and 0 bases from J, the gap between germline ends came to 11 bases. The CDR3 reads CASSPGRGSGNTIYF. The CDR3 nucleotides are TGTGCCAGCAGCCCAGGGCGGGGCTCTGGAAACACCATATATTTT.